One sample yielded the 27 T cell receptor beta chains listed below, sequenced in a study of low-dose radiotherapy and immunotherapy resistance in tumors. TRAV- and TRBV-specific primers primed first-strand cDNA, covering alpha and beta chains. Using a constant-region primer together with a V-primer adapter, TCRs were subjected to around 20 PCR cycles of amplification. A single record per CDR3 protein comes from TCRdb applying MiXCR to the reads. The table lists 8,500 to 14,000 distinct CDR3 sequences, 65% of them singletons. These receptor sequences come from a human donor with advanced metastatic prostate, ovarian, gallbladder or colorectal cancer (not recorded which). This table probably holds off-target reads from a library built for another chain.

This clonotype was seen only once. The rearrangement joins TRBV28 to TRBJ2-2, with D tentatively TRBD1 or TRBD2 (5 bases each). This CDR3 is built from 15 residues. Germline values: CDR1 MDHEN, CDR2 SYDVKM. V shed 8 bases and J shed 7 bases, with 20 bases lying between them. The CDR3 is CASDNRFSGHGELFF. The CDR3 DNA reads TGTGCCAGCGACAACAGGTTCTCGGGGCACGGGGAGCTGTTTTTT.

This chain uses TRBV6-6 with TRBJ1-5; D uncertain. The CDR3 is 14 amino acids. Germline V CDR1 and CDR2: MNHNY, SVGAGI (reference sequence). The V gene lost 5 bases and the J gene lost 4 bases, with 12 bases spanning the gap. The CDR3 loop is CASSPGWENQPQHF. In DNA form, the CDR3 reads TGTGCCAGCAGTCCCGGATGGGAGAATCAGCCCCAGCATTTT.

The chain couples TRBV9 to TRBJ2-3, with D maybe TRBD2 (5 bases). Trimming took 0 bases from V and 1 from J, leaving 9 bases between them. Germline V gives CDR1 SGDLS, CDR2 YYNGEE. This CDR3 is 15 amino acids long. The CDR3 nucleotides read TGTGCCAGCAGCGTAGCTAGCCGGGGCACAGATACGCAGTATTTT. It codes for CASSVASRGTDTQYF.

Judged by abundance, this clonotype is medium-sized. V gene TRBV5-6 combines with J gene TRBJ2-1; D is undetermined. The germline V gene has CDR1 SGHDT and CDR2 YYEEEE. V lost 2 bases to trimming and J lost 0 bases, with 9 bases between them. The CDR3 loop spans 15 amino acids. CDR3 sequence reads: CASSLDQSSYNEQFF. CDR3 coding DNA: TGTGCCAGCAGCTTAGATCAGAGCTCCTACAATGAGCAGTTCTTC.

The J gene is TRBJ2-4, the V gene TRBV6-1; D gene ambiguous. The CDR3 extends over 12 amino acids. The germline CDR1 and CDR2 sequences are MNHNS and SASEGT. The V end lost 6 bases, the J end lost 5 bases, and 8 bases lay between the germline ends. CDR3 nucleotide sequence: TGTGCCAGCAGCCACCCCGAAAACATTCAGTACTTC. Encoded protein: CASSHPENIQYF.

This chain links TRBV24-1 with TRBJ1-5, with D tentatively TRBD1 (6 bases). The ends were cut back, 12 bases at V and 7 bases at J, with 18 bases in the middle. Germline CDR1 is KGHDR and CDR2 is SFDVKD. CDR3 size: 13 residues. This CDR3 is CAVGHLKGQPQHF. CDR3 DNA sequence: TGTGCCGTGGGACACCTCAAGGGACAGCCCCAGCATTTT.

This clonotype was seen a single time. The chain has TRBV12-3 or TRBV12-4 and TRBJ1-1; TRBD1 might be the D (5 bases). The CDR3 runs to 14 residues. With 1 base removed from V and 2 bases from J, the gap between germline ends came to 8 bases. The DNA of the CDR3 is TGTGCCAGCAGTTTAGAGGGACGAAACACTGAAGCTTTCTTT. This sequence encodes CASSLEGRNTEAFF.

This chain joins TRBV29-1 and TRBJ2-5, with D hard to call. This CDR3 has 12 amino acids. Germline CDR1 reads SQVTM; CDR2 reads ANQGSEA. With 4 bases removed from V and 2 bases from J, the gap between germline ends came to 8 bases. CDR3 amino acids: CSVGVQQETQYF. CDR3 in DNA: TGCAGCGTTGGGGTACAGCAAGAGACCCAGTACTTC. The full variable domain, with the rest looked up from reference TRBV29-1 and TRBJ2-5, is SAVISQKPSRDICQRGTSLTIQCQVDSQVTMMFWYRQQPGQSLTLIATANQGSEATYESGFVIDKFPISRPNLTFSTLTVSNMSPEDSSIYLCSVGVQQETQYFGPGTRLLVL.

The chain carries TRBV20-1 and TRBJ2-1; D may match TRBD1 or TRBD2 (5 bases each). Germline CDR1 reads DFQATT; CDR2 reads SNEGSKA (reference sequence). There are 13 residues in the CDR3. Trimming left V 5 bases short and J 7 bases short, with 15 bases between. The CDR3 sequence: CSASMGTVNEQFF. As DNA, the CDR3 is TGCAGTGCTTCTATGGGGACCGTTAATGAGCAGTTCTTC.

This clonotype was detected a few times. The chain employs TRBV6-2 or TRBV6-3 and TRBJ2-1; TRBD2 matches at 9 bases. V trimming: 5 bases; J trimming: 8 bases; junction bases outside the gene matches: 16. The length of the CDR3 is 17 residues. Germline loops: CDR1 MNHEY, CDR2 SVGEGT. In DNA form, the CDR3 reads TGTGCCAGCAGTCCAACCCACCCCGGGACTAGCCACCATGAGCAGTTCTTC. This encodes CASSPTHPGTSHHEQFF.

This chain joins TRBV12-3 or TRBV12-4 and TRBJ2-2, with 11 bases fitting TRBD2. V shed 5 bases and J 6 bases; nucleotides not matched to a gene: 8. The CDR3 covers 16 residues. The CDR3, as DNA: TGTGCCAGCAGTATATTAGCGGGAGGGCCCCCCGGGGAGCTGTTTTTT. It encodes CASSILAGGPPGELFF.

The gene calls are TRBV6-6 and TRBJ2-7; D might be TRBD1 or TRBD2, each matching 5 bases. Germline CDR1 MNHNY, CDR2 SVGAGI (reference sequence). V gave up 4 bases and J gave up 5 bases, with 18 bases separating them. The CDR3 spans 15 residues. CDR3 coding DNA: TGTGCCAGCAGTTCCGTCGCCGGGACCACCCACGAGCAGTACTTC. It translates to CASSSVAGTTHEQYF.

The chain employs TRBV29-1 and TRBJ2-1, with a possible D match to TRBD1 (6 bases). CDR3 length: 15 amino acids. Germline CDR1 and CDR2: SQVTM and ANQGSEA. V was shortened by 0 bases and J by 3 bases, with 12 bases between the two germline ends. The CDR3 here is CSVEDPTTGYNEQFF. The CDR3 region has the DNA TGCAGCGTTGAAGATCCTACGACAGGCTACAATGAGCAGTTCTTC.

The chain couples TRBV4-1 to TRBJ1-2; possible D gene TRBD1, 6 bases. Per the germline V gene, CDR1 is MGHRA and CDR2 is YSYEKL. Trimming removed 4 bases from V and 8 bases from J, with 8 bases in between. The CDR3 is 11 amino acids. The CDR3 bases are TGCGCCAGCAGCCCCGGGACAGGCTACACCTTC. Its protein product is CASSPGTGYTF.

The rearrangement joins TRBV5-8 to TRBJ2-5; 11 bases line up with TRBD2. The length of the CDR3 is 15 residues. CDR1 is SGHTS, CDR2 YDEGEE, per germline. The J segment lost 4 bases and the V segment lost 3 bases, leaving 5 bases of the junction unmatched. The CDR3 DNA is TGTGCCAGCAGCTCACTAGCGGGAGCCCCAGAGACCCAGTACTTC. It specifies CASSSLAGAPETQYF. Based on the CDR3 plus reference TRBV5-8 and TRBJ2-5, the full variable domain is EAGVTQSPTHLIKTRGQQATLRCSPISGHTSVYWYQQALGLGLQFLLWYDEGEERNRGNFPPRFSGRQFPNYSSELNVNALELEDSALYLCASSSLAGAPETQYFGPGTRLLVL.

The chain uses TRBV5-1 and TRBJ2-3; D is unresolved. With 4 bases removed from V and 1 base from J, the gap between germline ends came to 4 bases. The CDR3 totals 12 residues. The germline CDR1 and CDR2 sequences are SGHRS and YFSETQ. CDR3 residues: CASSDGTDTQYF. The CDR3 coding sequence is TGCGCCAGCAGCGACGGCACAGATACGCAGTATTTT.

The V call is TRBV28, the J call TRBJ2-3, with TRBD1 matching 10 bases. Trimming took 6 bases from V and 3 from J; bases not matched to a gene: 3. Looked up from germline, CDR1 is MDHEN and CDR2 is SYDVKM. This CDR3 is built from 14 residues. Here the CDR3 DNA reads TGTGCCAGCAGGTCGGACAGGGGGACAGATACGCAGTATTTT. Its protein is CASRSDRGTDTQYF.

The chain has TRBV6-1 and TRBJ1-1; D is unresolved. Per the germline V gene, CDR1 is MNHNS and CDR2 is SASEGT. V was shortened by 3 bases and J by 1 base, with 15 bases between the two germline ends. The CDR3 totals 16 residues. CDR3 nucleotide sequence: TGTGCCAGCAGTGATTCTCTTAGGGCTGCGAACACTGAAGCTTTCTTT. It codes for CASSDSLRAANTEAFF.

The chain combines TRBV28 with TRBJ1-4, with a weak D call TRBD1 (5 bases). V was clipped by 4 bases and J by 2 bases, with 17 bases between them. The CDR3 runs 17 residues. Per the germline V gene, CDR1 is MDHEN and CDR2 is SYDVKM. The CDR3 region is CASSYPRGTSTNEKLFF. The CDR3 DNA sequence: TGTGCCAGCAGTTACCCCCGGGGGACGTCCACTAATGAAAAACTGTTTTTT.

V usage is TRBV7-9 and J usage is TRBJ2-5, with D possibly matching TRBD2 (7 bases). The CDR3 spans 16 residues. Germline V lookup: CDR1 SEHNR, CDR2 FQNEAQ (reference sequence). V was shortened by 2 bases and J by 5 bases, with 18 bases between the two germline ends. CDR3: CASSLWGGGGRETQYF. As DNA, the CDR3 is TGTGCCAGCAGCTTATGGGGCGGGGGCGGACGGGAGACCCAGTACTTC.

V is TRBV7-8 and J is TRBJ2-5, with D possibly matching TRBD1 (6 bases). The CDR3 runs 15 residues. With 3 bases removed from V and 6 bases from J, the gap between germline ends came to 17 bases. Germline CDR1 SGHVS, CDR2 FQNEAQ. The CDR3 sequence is CASSFQDARGKTQYF. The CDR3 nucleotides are TGTGCCAGCAGCTTCCAGGATGCTAGGGGGAAGACCCAGTACTTC.

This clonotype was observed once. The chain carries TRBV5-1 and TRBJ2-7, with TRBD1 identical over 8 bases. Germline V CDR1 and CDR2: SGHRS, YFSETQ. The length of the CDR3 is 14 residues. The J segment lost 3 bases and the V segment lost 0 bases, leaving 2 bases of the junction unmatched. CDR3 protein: CASSLGTGIYEQYF. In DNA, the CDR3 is TGCGCCAGCAGCTTGGGGACAGGGATCTACGAGCAGTACTTC.

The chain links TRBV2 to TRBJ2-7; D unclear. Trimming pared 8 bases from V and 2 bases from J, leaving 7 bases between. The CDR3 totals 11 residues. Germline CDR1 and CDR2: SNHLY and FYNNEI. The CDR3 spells CASQLTYEQYF. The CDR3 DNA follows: TGTGCCAGCCAGTTGACCTACGAGCAGTACTTC.

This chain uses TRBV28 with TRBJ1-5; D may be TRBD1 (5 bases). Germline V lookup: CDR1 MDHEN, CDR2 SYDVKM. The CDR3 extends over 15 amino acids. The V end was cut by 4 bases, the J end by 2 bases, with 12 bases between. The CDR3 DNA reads TGTGCCAGCAGTTATCAGGGTAATGGCAATCAGCCCCAGCATTTT. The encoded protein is CASSYQGNGNQPQHF.

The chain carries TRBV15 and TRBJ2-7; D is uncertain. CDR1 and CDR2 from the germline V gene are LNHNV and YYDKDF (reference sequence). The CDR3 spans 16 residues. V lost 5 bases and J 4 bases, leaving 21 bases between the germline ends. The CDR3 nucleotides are TGTGCCACCAGCCCCTCAGCAGGTTTCCCGGTATACGAGCAGTACTTC. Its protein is CATSPSAGFPVYEQYF.

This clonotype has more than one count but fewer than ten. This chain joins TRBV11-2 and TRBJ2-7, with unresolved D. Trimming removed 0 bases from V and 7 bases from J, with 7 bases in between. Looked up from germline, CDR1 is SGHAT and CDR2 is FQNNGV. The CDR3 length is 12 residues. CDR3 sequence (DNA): TGTGCCAGCAGCTTAGATCGCTGGGAGCAGTACTTC. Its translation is CASSLDRWEQYF.

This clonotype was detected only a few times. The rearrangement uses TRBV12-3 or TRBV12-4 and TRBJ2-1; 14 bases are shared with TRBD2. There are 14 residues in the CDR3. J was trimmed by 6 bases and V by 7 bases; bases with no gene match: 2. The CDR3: CASMTSGRVNEQFF. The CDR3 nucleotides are TGTGCCAGCATGACTAGCGGGAGGGTCAATGAGCAGTTCTTC.